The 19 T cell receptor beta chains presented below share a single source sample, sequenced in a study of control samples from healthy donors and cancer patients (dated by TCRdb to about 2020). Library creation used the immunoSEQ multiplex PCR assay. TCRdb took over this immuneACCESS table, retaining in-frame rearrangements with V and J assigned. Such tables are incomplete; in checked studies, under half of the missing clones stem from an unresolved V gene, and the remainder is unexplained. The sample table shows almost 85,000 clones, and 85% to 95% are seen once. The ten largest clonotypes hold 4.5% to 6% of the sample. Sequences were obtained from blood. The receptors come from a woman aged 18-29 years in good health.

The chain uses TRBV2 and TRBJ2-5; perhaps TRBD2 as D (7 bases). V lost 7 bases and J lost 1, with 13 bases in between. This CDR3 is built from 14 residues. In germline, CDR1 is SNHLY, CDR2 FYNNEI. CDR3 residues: CASIGAGAQETQYF. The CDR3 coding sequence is TGTGCCAGCATTGGCGCGGGGGCCCAAGAGACCCAGTACTTC.

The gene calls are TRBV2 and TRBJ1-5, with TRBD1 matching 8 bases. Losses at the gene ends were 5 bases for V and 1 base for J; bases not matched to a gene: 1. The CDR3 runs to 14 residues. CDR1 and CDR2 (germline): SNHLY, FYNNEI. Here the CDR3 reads CASSRDRSNQPQHF. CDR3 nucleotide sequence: TGTGCCAGCAGTCGGGACAGGAGCAATCAGCCCCAGCATTTT.

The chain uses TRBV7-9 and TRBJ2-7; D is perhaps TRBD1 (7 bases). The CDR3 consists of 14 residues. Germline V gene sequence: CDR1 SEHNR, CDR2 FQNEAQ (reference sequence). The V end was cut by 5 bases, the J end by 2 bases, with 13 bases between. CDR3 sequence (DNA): TGTGCCAGCAGCCAAGGCAGGGGGGCCTACGAGCAGTACTTC. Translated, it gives CASSQGRGAYEQYF.

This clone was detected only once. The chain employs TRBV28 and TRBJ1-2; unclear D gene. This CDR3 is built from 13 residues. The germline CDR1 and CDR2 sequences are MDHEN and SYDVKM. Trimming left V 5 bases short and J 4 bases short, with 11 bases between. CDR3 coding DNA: TGTGCCAGCAGTACCCCCCCGGGCTATGGCTACACCTTC. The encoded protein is CASSTPPGYGYTF.

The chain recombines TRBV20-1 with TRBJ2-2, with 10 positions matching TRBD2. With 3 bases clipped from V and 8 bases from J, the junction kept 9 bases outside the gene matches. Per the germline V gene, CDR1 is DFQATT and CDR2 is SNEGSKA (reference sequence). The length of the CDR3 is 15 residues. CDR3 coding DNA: TGCAGTGCTAGTCGCGCGGGGACTAGCGCTGGGGAGCTGTTTTTT. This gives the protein CSASRAGTSAGELFF.

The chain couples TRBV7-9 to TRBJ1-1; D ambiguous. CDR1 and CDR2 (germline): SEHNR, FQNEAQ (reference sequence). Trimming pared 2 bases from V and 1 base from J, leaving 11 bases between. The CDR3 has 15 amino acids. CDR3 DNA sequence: TGTGCCAGCAGCTTAAAGGGCACTCAGAACACTGAAGCTTTCTTT. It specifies CASSLKGTQNTEAFF. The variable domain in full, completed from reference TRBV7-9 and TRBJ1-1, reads DTGVSQNPRHKITKRGQNVTFRCDPISEHNRLYWYRQTLGQGPEFLTYFQNEAQLEKSRLLSDRFSAERPKGSFSTLEIQRTEQGDSAMYLCASSLKGTQNTEAFFGQGTRLTVV.

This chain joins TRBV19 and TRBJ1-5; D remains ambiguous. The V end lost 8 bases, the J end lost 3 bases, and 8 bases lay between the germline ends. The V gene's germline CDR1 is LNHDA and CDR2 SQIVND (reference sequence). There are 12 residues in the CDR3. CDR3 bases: TGTGCCAGTGACCGTGCCAATCAGCCCCAGCATTTT. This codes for CASDRANQPQHF.

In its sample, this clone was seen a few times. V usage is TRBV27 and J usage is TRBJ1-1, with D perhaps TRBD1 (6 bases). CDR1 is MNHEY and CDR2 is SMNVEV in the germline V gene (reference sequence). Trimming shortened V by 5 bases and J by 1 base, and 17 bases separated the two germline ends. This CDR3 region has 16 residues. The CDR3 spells CASSSSLGGSNTEAFF. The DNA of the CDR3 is TGTGCCAGCAGTAGCAGTTTGGGGGGCTCGAACACTGAAGCTTTCTTT.

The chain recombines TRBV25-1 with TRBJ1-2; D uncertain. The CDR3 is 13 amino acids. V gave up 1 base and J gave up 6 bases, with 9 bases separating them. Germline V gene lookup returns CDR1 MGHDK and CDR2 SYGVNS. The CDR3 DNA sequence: TGTGCCAGCAGTGAATTAGTACCGGATGGCTACACCTTC. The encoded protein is CASSELVPDGYTF.

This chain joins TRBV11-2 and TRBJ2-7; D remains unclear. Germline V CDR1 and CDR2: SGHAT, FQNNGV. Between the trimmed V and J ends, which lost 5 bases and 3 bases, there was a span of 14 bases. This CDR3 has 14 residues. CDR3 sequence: CASSLSHINYEQYF. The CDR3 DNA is TGTGCCAGCAGCCTAAGCCATATAAACTACGAGCAGTACTTC.

The CDR3, as DNA: TGTGCCAGCATGCGGGACAGGGAGGTGGAGACCTTC. Translation: CASMRDREVETF. The rearrangement uses TRBV6-5 and TRBJ1-2; 9 bases line up with TRBD1. Germline CDR1 is MNHEY and CDR2 is SVGAGI. The V and J ends lost 7 bases and 14 bases, in that order; junction bases with no gene match: 11. This CDR3 has 12 amino acids.

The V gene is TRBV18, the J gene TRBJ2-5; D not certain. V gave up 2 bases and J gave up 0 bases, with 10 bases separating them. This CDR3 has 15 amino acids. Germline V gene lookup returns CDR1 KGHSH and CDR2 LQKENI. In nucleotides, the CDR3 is TGTGCCAGCTCACCATTGGTAGGTTACCAAGAGACCCAGTACTTC. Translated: CASSPLVGYQETQYF.

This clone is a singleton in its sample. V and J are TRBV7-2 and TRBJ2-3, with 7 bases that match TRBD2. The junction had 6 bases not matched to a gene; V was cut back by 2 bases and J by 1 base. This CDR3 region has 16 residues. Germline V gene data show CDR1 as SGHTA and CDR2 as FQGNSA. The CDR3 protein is CASSLTGGGGTDTQYF. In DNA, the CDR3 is TGTGCCAGCAGCTTAACGGGGGGTGGCGGCACAGATACGCAGTATTTT.

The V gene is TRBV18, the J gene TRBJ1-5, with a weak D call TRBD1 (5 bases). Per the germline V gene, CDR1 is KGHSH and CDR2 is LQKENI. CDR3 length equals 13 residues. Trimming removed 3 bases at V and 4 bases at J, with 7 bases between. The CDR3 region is CASSPDTNQPQHF. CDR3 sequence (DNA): TGTGCCAGCTCACCGGACACGAATCAGCCCCAGCATTTT.

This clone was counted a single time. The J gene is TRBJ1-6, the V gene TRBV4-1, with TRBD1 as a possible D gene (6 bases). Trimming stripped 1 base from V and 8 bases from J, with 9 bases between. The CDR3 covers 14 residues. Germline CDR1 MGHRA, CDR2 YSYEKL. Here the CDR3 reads CASSQAPGDSPLHF. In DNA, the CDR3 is TGCGCCAGCAGCCAAGCTCCAGGGGATTCACCCCTCCACTTT.

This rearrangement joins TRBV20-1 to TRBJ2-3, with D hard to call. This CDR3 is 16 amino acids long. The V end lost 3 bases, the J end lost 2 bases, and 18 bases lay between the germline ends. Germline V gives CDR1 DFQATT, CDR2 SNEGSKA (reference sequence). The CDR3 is CSASGQIQYSTDTQYF. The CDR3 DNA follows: TGCAGTGCTAGTGGTCAGATTCAGTACTCCACAGATACGCAGTATTTT.

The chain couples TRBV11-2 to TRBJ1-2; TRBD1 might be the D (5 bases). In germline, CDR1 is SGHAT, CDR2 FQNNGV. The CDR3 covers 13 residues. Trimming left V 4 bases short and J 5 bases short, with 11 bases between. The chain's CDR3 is CASSSQGSYGYTF. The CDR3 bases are TGTGCCAGCAGCTCCCAGGGATCTTATGGCTACACCTTC. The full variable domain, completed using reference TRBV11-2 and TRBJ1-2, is EAGVAQSPRYKIIEKRQSVAFWCNPISGHATLYWYQQILGQGPKLLIQFQNNGVVDDSQLPKDRFSAERLKGVDSTLKIQPAKLEDSAVYLCASSSQGSYGYTFGSGTRLTVV.

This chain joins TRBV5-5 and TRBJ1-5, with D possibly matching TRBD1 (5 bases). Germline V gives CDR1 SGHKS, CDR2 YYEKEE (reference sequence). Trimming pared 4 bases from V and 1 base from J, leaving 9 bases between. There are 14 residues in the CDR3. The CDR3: CASSVEGSNQPQHF. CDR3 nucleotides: TGTGCCAGCAGCGTCGAGGGGAGCAATCAGCCCCAGCATTTT.

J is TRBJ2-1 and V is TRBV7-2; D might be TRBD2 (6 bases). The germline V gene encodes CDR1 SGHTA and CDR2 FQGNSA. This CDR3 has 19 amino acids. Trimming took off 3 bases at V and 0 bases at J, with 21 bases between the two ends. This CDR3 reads CASSFLSNLAPNSYNEQFF. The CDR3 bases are TGTGCCAGCAGCTTCCTAAGCAACCTAGCGCCGAACTCCTACAATGAGCAGTTCTTC.